This TCR beta chain appears in the sequencing data of a study of cytomegalovirus exposure and HLA in healthy donors. Trimming stripped 4 bases from V and 0 bases from J, with 14 bases between. Germline V gene sequence: CDR1 SGHRS, CDR2 YFSETQ. CDR3 length: 15 residues. In the PCR, 60 Vbeta and 13 Jbeta primers were used. Libraries were prepared by immunoSEQ multiplex PCR; TCRdb keeps only in-frame clonotypes and omits some of them. The sample has about 150,000 clones; over 60% are singletons. The material sequenced was PBMCs. This sequence was found in a man aged 40-55 years in good health and CMV-seronegative. This rearrangement joins TRBV5-1 to TRBJ2-7; D is possibly TRBD1 (6 bases). Here the CDR3 DNA reads TGCGCCAGCAGCAAAGCCGGACAGTTCTCCTACGAGCAGTACTTC. It is translated as CASSKAGQFSYEQYF. Variable domain in full (rest from reference TRBV5-1 and TRBJ2-7): KAGVTQTPRYLIKTRGQQVTLSCSPISGHRSVSWYQQTPGQGLQFLFEYFSETQRNKGNFPGRFSGRQFSNSRSEMNVSTLELGDSALYLCASSKAGQFSYEQYFGPGTRLTVT.